The rows below give T cell receptor beta chains drawn from one sample of a study of cytomegalovirus exposure and HLA in healthy donors. Only in-frame clones appear in the TCRdb table, and some are missing; sequencing was by immunoSEQ multiplex PCR. This table has some 250,000 clones, roughly 89% appearing once. Sample: PBMCs. All receptors derive from a woman between 18 and 29 years old in good health and CMV-seronegative. Each CDR3 is given with its conserved first and last residue. Fields, in order: clone size, J gene, D gene, V gene, CDR3 protein, CDR3 DNA. A D gene is named only where the DNA matches it firmly. Size is omitted from some rows. Given values are once, few, many or a class for expanded clones.

>-|TRBJ1-2|-|TRBV18
CASSSGTNTNYGYTF
TGTGCCAGCTCAAGCGGGACAAATACTAACTATGGCTACACCTTC
>-|TRBJ1-6|-|TRBV9
CASSATGPPLHF
TGTGCCAGCAGCGCGACAGGTCCGCCCCTCCACTTT
>-|TRBJ2-7|-|TRBV28
CASRSTPGLGVPYEQYF
TGTGCCAGCAGAAGCACACCGGGCCTAGGGGTCCCCTACGAGCAGTACTTC
>-|TRBJ2-1|-|TRBV27
CASSFGQYNEQFF
TGTGCCAGCAGTTTTGGCCAGTACAATGAGCAGTTCTTC
>few|TRBJ1-2|-|TRBV2
CARDTNYGYTF
TGTGCCAGGGACACAAACTATGGCTACACCTTC
>once|TRBJ1-2|TRBD1|TRBV28
CASRPPGQGASWASDGYTF
TGTGCCAGCAGACCGCCGGGACAGGGGGCTTCGTGGGCCTCAGATGGCTACACCTTC
>-|TRBJ1-1|-|TRBV5-5
CASSLAVWNTEAFF
TGTGCCAGCAGCTTGGCCGTTTGGAACACTGAAGCTTTCTTT
>-|TRBJ2-3|TRBD1|TRBV7-3
CASSLTQGAGTDTQYF
TGTGCCAGCAGCTTAACGCAGGGGGCGGGCACAGATACGCAGTATTTT
>-|TRBJ2-7|-|TRBV27
CASSFDGYEQYF
TGTGCCAGCAGTTTTGACGGGTACGAGCAGTACTTC
>-|TRBJ2-5|-|TRBV27
CASSFGGGGPGTQYF
TGTGCCAGCAGTTTTGGAGGGGGGGGCCCGGGGACCCAGTACTTC
>-|TRBJ2-1|-|TRBV7-8
CASSLAVGSLTEQFF
TGTGCCAGCAGCTTAGCGGTAGGGAGCTTGACTGAGCAGTTCTTC
>-|TRBJ2-2|-|TRBV5-1
CASSPQGGNTGELFF
TGCGCCAGCAGCCCCCAGGGGGGTAACACCGGGGAGCTGTTTTTT
>few|TRBJ1-5|-|TRBV28
CASRPAQVNQPQHF
TGTGCCAGCAGGCCCGCACAGGTTAATCAGCCCCAGCATTTT
>-|TRBJ2-1|-|TRBV6-5
CASRGDLYNEQFF
TGTGCCAGCAGGGGTGACTTGTACAATGAGCAGTTCTTC
>once|TRBJ1-3|-|TRBV2
CASSDRRHNAGNTIYF
TGTGCCAGCAGTGATCGCCGACACAACGCTGGAAACACCATATATTTT
>few|TRBJ1-6|-|TRBV6-1
CASSEAWPLNSPLHF
TGTGCCAGCAGTGAAGCCTGGCCATTAAATTCACCCCTCCACTTT
>-|TRBJ1-6|TRBD1|TRBV6-6
CASSPGQAAGPLHF
TGTGCCAGCAGTCCCGGACAGGCTGCGGGACCCCTCCACTTT
>-|TRBJ1-4|-|TRBV27
CASSHRVGDEKLFF
TGTGCCAGCAGTCACCGGGTGGGTGATGAAAAACTGTTTTTT
>-|TRBJ2-1|TRBD1|TRBV29-1
CSVDRDRYNEQFF
TGCAGCGTTGACCGGGACAGGTACAATGAGCAGTTCTTC
>-|TRBJ2-7|-|TRBV5-1
CASRPLLGSSYEQYF
TGCGCCAGCAGACCATTGTTGGGGAGCTCCTACGAGCAGTACTTC
>-|TRBJ2-7|TRBD1|TRBV5-4
CASSPQGQRDEQYF
TGTGCCAGCAGCCCTCAGGGACAGCGCGACGAGCAGTACTTC
>-|TRBJ1-1|TRBD1|TRBV10-3
CAISSSSGGSEAFF
TGTGCCATCAGTAGTTCTTCAGGGGGTTCCGAAGCTTTCTTT
>-|TRBJ2-5|TRBD1|TRBV2
CASSQGQGGETQYF
TGTGCCAGCTCACAGGGACAGGGGGGAGAGACCCAGTACTTC
>-|TRBJ2-3|TRBD1|TRBV7-8
CASSPTGVSDTQYF
TGTGCCAGCAGCCCCACAGGGGTCAGCGATACGCAGTATTTT
>once|TRBJ2-2|TRBD1|TRBV5-4
CASSYGQGNTGELFF
TGTGCCAGCAGCTATGGACAGGGGAACACCGGGGAGCTGTTTTTT
>-|TRBJ1-1|-|TRBV6-5
CASSYLGPMNTEAFF
TGTGCCAGCAGTTACCTGGGGCCTATGAACACTGAAGCTTTCTTT
>-|TRBJ1-4|-|TRBV9
CASGSGSGNEKLFF
TGTGCCAGCGGTTCGGGGTCGGGTAATGAAAAACTGTTTTTT
>-|TRBJ2-3|-|TRBV7-9
CASSHMEGKWLWDTQYF
TGTGCCAGCAGCCACATGGAGGGGAAGTGGCTGTGGGATACGCAGTATTTT
>once|TRBJ1-1|-|TRBV7-3
CASSLTGETGPMNTEAFF
TGTGCCAGCAGCTTAACCGGGGAGACAGGTCCAATGAACACTGAAGCTTTCTTT
>-|TRBJ1-2|TRBD1|TRBV6-1
CASSVQGAGGYTF
TGTGCCAGCAGTGTGCAGGGGGCAGGGGGCTACACCTTC
>once|TRBJ1-5|-|TRBV5-6
CASSLDSGHNQPQHF
TGTGCCAGCAGCTTGGACTCGGGTCACAATCAGCCCCAGCATTTT
>-|TRBJ2-5|TRBD1|TRBV11-1
CASSPARTGVWETQYF
TGTGCCAGCAGCCCCGCCCGGACAGGGGTTTGGGAGACCCAGTACTTC
>once|TRBJ2-6|-|TRBV27
CASSPLGTYPYSGANVLTF
TGTGCCAGCAGTCCCCTGGGCACTTACCCCTACTCTGGGGCCAACGTCCTGACTTTC
>-|TRBJ1-6|-|TRBV28
CASITHPQRSPLHF
TGTGCCAGCATCACCCACCCCCAACGGTCACCCCTCCACTTT
>-|TRBJ1-1|-|TRBV11-2
CASSGDTNTEAFF
TGTGCCAGCAGCGGTGACACGAACACTGAAGCTTTCTTT
>-|TRBJ1-2|TRBD1|TRBV6-6
CASSYSGTGDYGYTF
TGTGCCAGCAGTTACTCCGGGACAGGGGATTACGGCTACACCTTC
>once|TRBJ2-2|TRBD1|TRBV6-6
CASSSGQGDTGELFF
TGTGCCAGCAGTTCGGGACAGGGGGACACCGGGGAGCTGTTTTTT
>-|TRBJ1-2|TRBD1|TRBV2
CASSDRQGGFSGYTF
TGTGCCAGCAGTGACCGACAGGGAGGTTTTTCCGGCTACACCTTC
>-|TRBJ1-1|TRBD1|TRBV5-4
CASSPLVAGGDGTEAFF
TGTGCCAGCAGCCCCCTGGTGGCAGGGGGCGATGGTACTGAAGCTTTCTTT
>few|TRBJ1-4|TRBD1|TRBV5-6
CASSLEGTGAGKLFF
TGTGCCAGCAGCTTGGAGGGGACAGGGGCGGGAAAACTGTTTTTT
>-|TRBJ2-3|-|TRBV28
CASSLDPPGVSDTQYF
TGTGCCAGCAGTTTGGACCCCCCGGGAGTTTCGGATACGCAGTATTTT
>-|TRBJ2-1|TRBD2|TRBV5-1
CASSFGLGWVEQFF
TGCGCCAGCAGCTTTGGACTAGGATGGGTTGAGCAGTTCTTC
>-|TRBJ2-1|-|TRBV27
CASKSFLRGRWEQFF
TGTGCCAGCAAGAGCTTCCTCCGGGGTCGGTGGGAGCAGTTCTTC
>-|TRBJ2-5|TRBD2|TRBV7-2
CASSPTSGGRETQYF
TGTGCCAGCAGCCCCACTAGCGGGGGAAGGGAGACCCAGTACTTC
>-|TRBJ1-1|-|TRBV27
CASTLPGGRAFF
TGTGCCAGCACCCTCCCCGGGGGGAGGGCTTTCTTT